Below, one TCR beta chain is given with its context. What it binds is not known. Germline CDR1 LGHDT, CDR2 YNNKEL (reference sequence). Trimming cost V 4 bases and J 0 bases, with 9 bases left between them. CDR3 size: 15 residues. Sequencing used immunoSEQ multiplex PCR; TCRdb keeps in-frame clones, though not all of them. The sample consists of about 200,000 clones, approximately 93% of them appearing once. Pooled together were second doses at about 4 or about 12 weeks. The source of the sample is a study of T cell responses to AZD1222 COVID-19 vaccine. Broader study findings: Dominant CD4 TCR responses targeted spike regions 160-218 and 743-854. Of spike-specific TCRs, nearly half reportedly target regions left unmutated in variants.

This TCR was sampled from an adult who received the AZD1222 COVID-19 vaccine. The sample was peripheral blood, taken 28 days after the second AZD1222 dose. The chain is built from TRBV3-1 (or the pseudogene TRBV3-2) and TRBJ2-2; possibly TRBD2 for D (5 bases). The CDR3 DNA sequence: TGTGCCAGCAGCCGTGTACTAGCGAACACCGGGGAGCTGTTTTTT. Protein: CASSRVLANTGELFF.